This is a list of T cell receptor beta chains from one sample in a study of cytomegalovirus exposure and HLA in healthy donors. Only in-frame clones appear in the TCRdb table, and some are missing; sequencing was by immunoSEQ multiplex PCR. The data contain around 130,000 clones, 73% of them singletons. Sequencing was performed on PBMCs. The origin of the receptors is a middle-aged woman in good health and CMV-seropositive. CDR3s include the opening cysteine and the closing phenylalanine or tryptophan. Expanded clones get a size class; other rows say once, few or many, or leave the size out.

j_call v_call clone_size cdr3_aa
TRBJ2-5 TRBV18 - CASSPQGGARETQYF
TRBJ2-1 TRBV4-3 - CASSQTLLGTGGVNEQFF
TRBJ2-2 TRBV30 - CAFGDRTFSGDTGELFF
TRBJ2-5 TRBV7-3 - CASSLTTPETQYF
TRBJ2-1 TRBV30 - CAWSNEGTGGYYEQFF
TRBJ2-1 TRBV19 - CASHGQGDFSEQFF
TRBJ1-1 TRBV6-6 few CASSYSSQEKLAFF
TRBJ2-5 TRBV19 once CASRPTGFGETQYF
TRBJ1-3 TRBV28 - CASSTGSSGNTIYF
TRBJ2-1 TRBV7-2 - CASSAASGSLYNEQFF
TRBJ1-5 TRBV19 - CASSMRQGVNQPQHF
TRBJ2-3 TRBV11-2 few CASSRLAGSVDTQYF
TRBJ1-6 TRBV7-9 - CASSLQGRNSPLHF
TRBJ2-1 TRBV28 - CASSFASGVGEQFF
TRBJ2-3 TRBV6-1 - CASRVADTQYF
TRBJ1-5 TRBV4-3 - CASSRHRQETQPQHF
TRBJ2-3 TRBV9 - CASSVHSSISADTQYF
TRBJ2-5 TRBV15 - CATSRDGTGQETQYF
TRBJ1-4 TRBV5-4 - CASSKIGGAGQEKLFF
TRBJ1-4 TRBV5-6 - CASSLTLPPRKLFF
TRBJ1-1 TRBV2 - CASSEFRGMNTEAFF
TRBJ2-5 TRBV7-6 few CASSPFSGGAQETQYF
TRBJ1-5 TRBV2 few CASKTGYSNQPQHF
TRBJ2-5 TRBV18 - CASSPETATQETQYF
TRBJ1-5 TRBV6-6 - CASSSQGNQPQHF
TRBJ2-2 TRBV27 - CASSFPDRAGTGELFF
TRBJ1-1 TRBV19 - CASSTGFMNTEAFF
TRBJ2-1 TRBV2 - CASRAGTSVYNEQFF
TRBJ1-1 TRBV7-8 - CASSSSNGNTEAFF
TRBJ1-1 TRBV5-5 few CASSQHYTGENTEAFF
TRBJ1-5 TRBV9 few CASSKGQGNQPQHF
TRBJ1-4 TRBV7-8 few CASSPGGNPGEKLFF
TRBJ2-1 TRBV9 few CASSVTGRHNNEQFF
TRBJ2-2 TRBV21-1 - CASSKSFGELFF
TRBJ1-2 TRBV19 - CASSIDRYYGYTF
TRBJ2-1 TRBV9 few CASSAATSGRASEQFF
TRBJ2-1 TRBV2 - CASSERLAGLCEQFF
TRBJ2-7 TRBV5-1 - CASSLAGNHEQYF
TRBJ2-1 TRBV4-3 - CASSQDASSAGGYNEQFF
TRBJ2-1 TRBV30 - CAWSRTGAYSYNEQFF
TRBJ2-2 TRBV7-2 - CASSLAFGSGRNTGELFF
TRBJ1-6 TRBV4-2 once CASSQDRTGGNSPLHF
TRBJ1-1 TRBV6-1 - CASSESGEGEAFF
TRBJ1-1 TRBV27 once CASSLYSGLNTEAFF
TRBJ2-2 TRBV6-5 - CASSVRLGGELFF
TRBJ1-2 TRBV18 - CATTPGQGPYGYTF
TRBJ2-7 TRBV7-9 - CASSLARVSEQYF
TRBJ1-1 TRBV6-5 - CASRGGRLNTEAFF
TRBJ2-7 TRBV7-9 - CASSFSSSYEQYF
TRBJ2-3 TRBV14 - CASSQPSLLTSTDTQYF
TRBJ2-2 TRBV28 - CASYDRGNTGELFF